These 21 T cell receptor beta chains originate from one sample sequenced in a study of T cells in localized non-small cell lung cancer. TCRdb's copy holds only in-frame clones and misses some; the assay was immunoSEQ multiplex PCR. The sample gives around 40,000 clones, 86% of which show up once; roughly 6.9% is in the top ten. The starting material was peripheral blood, obtained before any cancer treatment. The origin of the receptors is a woman aged 18-55 years with stage III lung adenocarcinoma.

The chain links TRBV7-9 to TRBJ1-3; D gene unclear. With 1 base removed from V and 5 bases from J, the gap between germline ends came to 6 bases. The CDR3 extends over 13 amino acids. Per the germline V gene, CDR1 is SEHNR and CDR2 is FQNEAQ (reference sequence). For the CDR3, the DNA is TGTGCCAGCAGCTTAGGTCCCCGAAACACCATATATTTT. Translated, it gives CASSLGPRNTIYF.

V gene TRBV28 combines with J gene TRBJ1-1, with 7 bases identical to TRBD1. Germline CDR1 is MDHEN and CDR2 is SYDVKM. V shed 6 bases and J 6 bases; nucleotides not matched to a gene: 13. CDR3 length: 15 amino acids. The CDR3 loop is CASSPLDRDGAEAFF. The CDR3 DNA sequence: TGTGCCAGCAGCCCGCTTGACAGGGATGGCGCTGAAGCTTTCTTT.

This chain uses TRBV19 with TRBJ2-7; 9 bases match TRBD1. The ends lost 4 bases at V and 1 base at J; junction bases unmatched: 2. Germline V lookup: CDR1 LNHDA, CDR2 SQIVND (reference sequence). This CDR3 comprises 14 residues. The CDR3 sequence: CASSTGTGSYEQYF. Written as DNA, the CDR3 is TGTGCCAGTAGTACCGGGACAGGGTCCTACGAGCAGTACTTC.

This chain joins TRBV5-1 and TRBJ1-4; D is undetermined. The V end was cut by 1 base, the J end by 4 bases, with 17 bases between. The germline CDR1 and CDR2 sequences are SGHRS and YFSETQ. The CDR3 contains 17 residues. In DNA form, the CDR3 reads TGCGCCAGCAGCTTGACAACCGGACGGAAGATTAATGAAAAACTGTTTTTT. Translating it yields CASSLTTGRKINEKLFF.

The chain is built from TRBV5-4 and TRBJ2-3, with D tentatively TRBD1 or TRBD2 (5 bases each). The CDR3 runs to 17 residues. Germline V gene data show CDR1 as SGHNT and CDR2 as YYREEE (reference sequence). Trimming cost V 3 bases and J 2 bases, with 19 bases left between them. The CDR3, as DNA: TGTGCCAGCAGCTGGGGTTCGGGGAAGGGGCCCACAGATACGCAGTATTTT. It codes for CASSWGSGKGPTDTQYF.

The chain combines TRBV9 with TRBJ2-5, with TRBD1 matching 7 bases. Germline CDR1 SGDLS, CDR2 YYNGEE. Trimming removed 3 bases from V and 7 bases from J; junction bases left unmatched: 0. The CDR3 spans 11 residues. DNA of the CDR3: TGTGCCAGCAGCGCAGGGGGGACCCAGTACTTC. Translated: CASSAGGTQYF.

The chain is built from TRBV25-1 and TRBJ2-5, with D tentatively TRBD1 or TRBD2 (5 bases each). Germline V lookup: CDR1 MGHDK, CDR2 SYGVNS. V was trimmed by 1 base and J by 5 bases, leaving 17 bases between them. The length of the CDR3 is 16 residues. The CDR3 region is CASSELPGRERETQYF. The CDR3 coding sequence is TGTGCCAGCAGTGAATTGCCAGGCAGGGAGAGGGAGACCCAGTACTTC.

The chain is built from TRBV21-1 and TRBJ1-2; the DNA was not used to check the table's D call, TRBD1. TRBV21-1 is an annotated pseudogene. This CDR3 has 16 residues. CDR3 DNA: TGTGCCAGCAAAAAAACAGGCCGTCGAATTAACTATGGCTACACCTTC. It encodes CASKKTGRRINYGYTF.

This chain links TRBV9 with TRBJ2-1, with 9 nucleotides matching TRBD1. The trim removed 2 bases at V and 3 bases at J, leaving 3 bases unmatched. The length of the CDR3 is 15 residues. Germline V CDR1 and CDR2: SGDLS, YYNGEE. The CDR3 spells CASSVGTGLYNEQFF. The CDR3 DNA follows: TGTGCCAGCAGCGTCGGGACAGGGCTCTACAATGAGCAGTTCTTC. The full variable domain, with the rest looked up from reference TRBV9 and TRBJ2-1, is DSGVTQTPKHLITATGQRVTLRCSPRSGDLSVYWYQQSLDQGLQFLIQYYNGEERAKGNILERFSAQQFPDLHSELNLSSLELGDSALYFCASSVGTGLYNEQFFGPGTRLTVL.

The chain combines TRBV30 with TRBJ2-1, with D unclear. The CDR3 is 12 amino acids. The V end lost 0 bases, the J end lost 11 bases, and 11 bases lay between the germline ends. Germline V CDR1 and CDR2: GTSNPN, SVGIG (reference sequence). The CDR3: CAWSVSLDQQFF. The CDR3 DNA is TGTGCCTGGAGTGTTTCGCTGGACCAGCAGTTCTTC. The variable domain in full, with the rest retrieved from reference TRBV30 and TRBJ2-1, is SQTIHQWPATLVQPVGSPLSLECTVEGTSNPNLYWYRQAAGRGLQLLFYSVGIGQISSEVPQNLSASRPQDRQFILSSKKLLLSDSGFYLCAWSVSLDQQFFGPGTRLTVL.

This chain uses TRBV15 with TRBJ2-5, with a weak D call TRBD1 (5 bases). Germline-derived CDR1 and CDR2 are LNHNV and YYDKDF (reference sequence). CDR3 length: 15 residues. Trimming pared 1 base from V and 1 base from J, leaving 10 bases between. The CDR3 bases are TGTGCCACCAGCAGAGCCTACGACAGCCAAGAGACCCAGTACTTC. Translation: CATSRAYDSQETQYF.

This sequence joins TRBV7-9 and TRBJ1-2; maybe TRBD1 (6 bases). Trimming left V 6 bases short and J 0 bases short, with 20 bases between. The CDR3 consists of 17 residues. Germline V gene sequence: CDR1 SEHNR, CDR2 FQNEAQ (reference sequence). The CDR3 DNA reads as TGTGCCAGCAGAGCGGACCGCGGGACACTTACTAACTATGGCTACACCTTC. Its translation: CASRADRGTLTNYGYTF.

The CDR3 spells CASSARRDRGRTDTQYF. CDR3 nucleotide sequence: TGTGCCAGCAGTGCCCGACGGGACAGGGGTCGCACAGATACGCAGTATTTT. The chain carries TRBV2 and TRBJ2-3; 10 nucleotides line up with TRBD1. The CDR3 consists of 17 residues. V lost 4 bases, J lost 1 base, and 8 bases stayed unmatched. The germline gives CDR1 SNHLY, CDR2 FYNNEI.

This clone was seen just once. J is TRBJ2-7 and V is TRBV19; weak D call: TRBD1 (7 bases). This CDR3 is 13 amino acids long. Germline-derived CDR1 and CDR2 are LNHDA and SQIVND (reference sequence). Trimming shortened V by 10 bases and J by 7 bases, and 20 bases separated the two germline ends. This chain's CDR3 is CATRQGGDEEQYF. CDR3 coding DNA: TGTGCCACCAGACAGGGAGGAGATGAGGAGCAGTACTTC.

As concerns this clone: Other DNA sequences in this sample translate to the same CDR3. The chain has TRBV9 and TRBJ1-1, with no clear D. Trimming removed 0 bases at V and 0 bases at J, with 3 bases between. The CDR3 length is 13 residues. Germline V CDR1 and CDR2: SGDLS, YYNGEE. The CDR3 protein is CASSVAVNTEAFF. Written as DNA, the CDR3 is TGTGCCAGCAGCGTAGCGGTGAACACTGAAGCTTTCTTT.

The chain is built from TRBV6-6 and TRBJ2-7, with D possibly matching TRBD2 (6 bases). This CDR3 region has 15 residues. Germline assignment: CDR1 MNHNY and CDR2 SVGAGI (reference sequence). Trimming pared 6 bases from V and 1 base from J, leaving 16 bases between. CDR3 sequence (DNA): TGTGCCAGCAGCCATGAGGCGGGGCCATCCTACGAGCAGTACTTC. It codes for CASSHEAGPSYEQYF.

The chain has TRBV6-5 and TRBJ2-2, with D tentatively TRBD1 (5 bases). V was pared by 2 bases and J by 10 bases, with 8 bases between. This CDR3 has 12 residues. CDR1 is MNHEY, CDR2 SVGAGI, per germline. The CDR3 DNA reads as TGTGCCAGCAGTTACAGGGGAACGGAGCTGTTTTTT. Amino acid sequence: CASSYRGTELFF.

The table lists this clone with a few counts. The chain recombines TRBV18 with TRBJ1-2, with D uncertain. Per the germline V gene, CDR1 is KGHSH and CDR2 is LQKENI. This CDR3 contains 15 residues. Trimming removed 2 bases from V and 0 bases from J, with 10 bases in between. In DNA form, the CDR3 reads TGTGCCAGCTCACCAAGGGCGGACGCTAACTATGGCTACACCTTC. Translation gives CASSPRADANYGYTF. Full variable domain (rest looked up from reference TRBV18 and TRBJ1-2): NAGVMQNPRHLVRRRGQEARLRCSPMKGHSHVYWYRQLPEEGLKFMVYLQKENIIDESGMPKERFSAEFPKEGPSILRIQQVVRGDSAAYFCASSPRADANYGYTFGSGTRLTVV.

The V call is TRBV27, the J call TRBJ1-1; D call uncertain. The length of the CDR3 is 14 residues. V shed 3 bases and J shed 1 base, with 9 bases lying between them. Germline CDR1 and CDR2: MNHEY and SMNVEV (reference sequence). CDR3 DNA: TGTGCCAGCAGTTTGGCAGGAGGGAACACTGAAGCTTTCTTT. Translated, it gives CASSLAGGNTEAFF.

The chain has TRBV2 and TRBJ1-6; D possibly corresponds to TRBD1 (6 bases). V lost 8 bases to trimming and J lost 3 bases, with 11 bases between them. The CDR3 is made up of 14 amino acids. Germline V CDR1 and CDR2: SNHLY, FYNNEI. CDR3 bases: TGTGCCAGCCGTGGACAGCTCTATAATTCACCCCTCCACTTT. Amino acids: CASRGQLYNSPLHF.

The rearrangement joins TRBV9 to TRBJ2-5; 8 bases are a match to TRBD2. V lost 2 bases, J lost 4 bases, and 10 bases stayed unmatched. In germline, CDR1 is SGDLS, CDR2 YYNGEE. The CDR3 is 16 amino acids. Here the CDR3 DNA reads TGTGCCAGCAGCGTTCGGGGGGGCCTAGAGGGAGAGACCCAGTACTTC. This sequence encodes CASSVRGGLEGETQYF.